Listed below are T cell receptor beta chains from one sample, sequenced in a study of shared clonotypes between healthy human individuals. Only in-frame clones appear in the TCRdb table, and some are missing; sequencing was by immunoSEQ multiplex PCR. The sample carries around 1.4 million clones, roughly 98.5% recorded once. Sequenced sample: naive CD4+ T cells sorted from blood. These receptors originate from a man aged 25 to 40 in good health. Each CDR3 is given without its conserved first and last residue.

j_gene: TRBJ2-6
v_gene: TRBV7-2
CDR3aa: ASSLAGGSGANVLT

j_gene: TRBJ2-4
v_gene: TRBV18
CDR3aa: ASSPAGLAKNIQY

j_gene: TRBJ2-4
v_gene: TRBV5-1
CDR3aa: ASSPLGLAQNIQY

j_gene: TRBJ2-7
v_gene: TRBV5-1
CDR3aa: ASSIQPSTGDEQY

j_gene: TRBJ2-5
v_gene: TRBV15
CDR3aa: ATSRDSAQETQY

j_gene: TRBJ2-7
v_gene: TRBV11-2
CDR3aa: ASRSGLAGTYEQY

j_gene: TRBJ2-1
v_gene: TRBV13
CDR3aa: ASSLALAGGSNEQF

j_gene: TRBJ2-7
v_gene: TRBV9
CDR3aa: ASSEGLADPYEQY

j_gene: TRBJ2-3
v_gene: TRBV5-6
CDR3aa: ASSLGRGLGTDTQY

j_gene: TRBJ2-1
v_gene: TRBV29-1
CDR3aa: SVEGTGGGEQF

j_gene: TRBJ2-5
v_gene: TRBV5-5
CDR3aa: ASSRGHLQETQY

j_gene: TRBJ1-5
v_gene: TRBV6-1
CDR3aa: ASSGPRDRSYSNQPQH

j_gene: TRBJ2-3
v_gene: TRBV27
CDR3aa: ASSKREGQADTQY

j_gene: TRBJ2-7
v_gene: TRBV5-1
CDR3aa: ASSFLAGGRDYEQY

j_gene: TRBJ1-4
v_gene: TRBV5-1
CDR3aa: ASSWTGELGEKLF

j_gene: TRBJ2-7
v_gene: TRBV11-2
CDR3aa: ASSARSYEQY

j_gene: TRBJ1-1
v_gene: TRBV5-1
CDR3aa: ASSFLTGDTEAF

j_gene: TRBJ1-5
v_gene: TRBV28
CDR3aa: ASRGGQGNQPQH

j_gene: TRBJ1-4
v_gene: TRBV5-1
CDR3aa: ASSLLQGDEKLF

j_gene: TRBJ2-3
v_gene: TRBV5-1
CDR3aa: ASSLGTATSTDTQY

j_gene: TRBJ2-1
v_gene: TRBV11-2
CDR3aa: ASSPLQSGFDEQF

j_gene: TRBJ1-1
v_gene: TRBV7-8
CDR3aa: ASSSYRGAEAF

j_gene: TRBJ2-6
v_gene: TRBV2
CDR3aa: ASRSVSGANVLT

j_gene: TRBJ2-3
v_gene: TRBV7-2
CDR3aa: ASSWRTSGRTTDTQY

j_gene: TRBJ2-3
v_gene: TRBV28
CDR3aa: ASTRGGFADTQY

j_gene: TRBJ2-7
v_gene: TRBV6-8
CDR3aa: ASSSPGPSSYEQY

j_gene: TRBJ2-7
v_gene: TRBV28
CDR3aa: ASSPAAYEQY

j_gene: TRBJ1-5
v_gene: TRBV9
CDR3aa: ASGGSNQPQH